The T cell receptor (beta chain) under discussion was sequenced for a study of T cell clonotyping in hematopoietic cell transplantation. Overall study results and limits: Broader posttransplant TCR repertoire diversity was predicted by graft donor and pretransplant recipient Inverse Simpson Index values. Without cell sorting, CD4 versus CD8 contributions remain unresolved.

V was clipped by 0 bases and J by 9 bases, with 18 bases between them. Germline values: CDR1 MGHDK, CDR2 SYGVNS. This CDR3 comprises 16 residues. Recipients were bled about 28 days pretransplant and at posttransplant days 30, 100, 180. Concerning this clone: The antigen remains unidentified.

Produced via immunoSEQ multiplex PCR; TCRdb's table is partial and in-frame only. The sample records approximately 17,000 clones, around 66% being singletons. The V gene is TRBV25-1, the J gene TRBJ1-3; TRBD1 is a possible D gene (6 bases). This material consisted of PBMCs, taken 30 days after allogeneic stem cell transplant. The clonotype was recovered from a male patient in his 50s who had an allogeneic stem cell transplant from an unrelated donor, so T cells may come from the graft donor. Some clones in this sample may be carry-over from other donors' samples. The CDR3 nucleotides are TGTGCCAGCAGTGAATACGGGGGCTGGCTGCCGGGCACCATATATTTT. As protein: CASSEYGGWLPGTIYF.